This T cell receptor (beta chain) was documented in a study of blood T cell repertoires in COVID-19. J lost 11 bases, V lost 0 bases, and 5 bases had no gene match. The CDR3 runs to 13 residues. Germline V gene data show CDR1 as MGHRA and CDR2 as YSYEKL. Assay used: immunoSEQ multiplex PCR; TCRdb lists only in-frame clones, some missing. The table shows a few hundred thousand clones, with under 90% occurring only once. The V gene is TRBV4-1, the J gene TRBJ1-2, with 8 bases matching TRBD1. Sequencing was carried out using PBMCs or T cells enriched from blood (not recorded which). The TCR was taken from a woman aged 55-75 years who had recovered from COVID-19. The DNA of the CDR3 is TGCGCCAGCAGCCAAGAGGGACAGGCTCTTTACACCTTC. This gives the protein CASSQEGQALYTF.